This T cell receptor beta chain was recovered during a study of blood T cells in healthy people across ages. Study-level background: Per two T cells, about one barcoded beta molecule was captured through template switching. General study results and limits: A roughly linear fall in TCR beta diversity per million T cells was seen with increasing age.

This clonotype was seen more than once but under ten times. Its antigen is not identified. Total RNA extracted from each sample amounted to at least 5.5 micrograms. Using a J-beta primer mix together with a sample-barcoded 5' primer, a second PCR was run for roughly 6 to 11 cycles. TCRdb itself ran the 5' RACE reads through MiXCR, one entry per CDR3 protein. Of some 1.4 million distinct CDR3 sequences listed, roughly 40% were seen once; the top ten hold roughly 7.9%. The CDR3 runs 15 residues. The junction had 10 bases not matched to a gene; V was cut back by 7 bases and J by 3 bases. This TCR was sampled from a young woman in good health. The sequenced material came from blood. The gene calls are TRBV12-3 or TRBV12-4 and TRBJ1-1; 8 bases match TRBD1. The CDR3, as DNA: TGTGCCAGCACCTCTCGGACAGGGAGGGACACTGAAGCTTTCTTT. Amino acid sequence: CASTSRTGRDTEAFF.